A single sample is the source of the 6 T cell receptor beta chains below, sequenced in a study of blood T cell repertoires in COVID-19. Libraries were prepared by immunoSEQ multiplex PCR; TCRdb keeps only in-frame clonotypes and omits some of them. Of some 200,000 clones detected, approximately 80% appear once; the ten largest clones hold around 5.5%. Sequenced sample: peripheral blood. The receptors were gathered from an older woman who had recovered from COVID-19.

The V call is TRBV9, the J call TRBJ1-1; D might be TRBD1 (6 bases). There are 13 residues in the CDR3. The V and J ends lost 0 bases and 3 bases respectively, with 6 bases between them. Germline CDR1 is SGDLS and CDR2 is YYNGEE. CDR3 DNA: TGTGCCAGCAGCGTAGACAGGGACACTGAAGCTTTCTTT. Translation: CASSVDRDTEAFF. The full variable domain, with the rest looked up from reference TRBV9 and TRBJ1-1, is DSGVTQTPKHLITATGQRVTLRCSPRSGDLSVYWYQQSLDQGLQFLIQYYNGEERAKGNILERFSAQQFPDLHSELNLSSLELGDSALYFCASSVDRDTEAFFGQGTRLTVV.

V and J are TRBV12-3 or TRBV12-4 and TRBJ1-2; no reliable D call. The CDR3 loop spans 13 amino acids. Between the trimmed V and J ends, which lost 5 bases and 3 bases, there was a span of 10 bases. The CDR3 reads CASSPQTHYGYTF. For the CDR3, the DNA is TGTGCCAGCAGTCCACAAACCCACTATGGCTACACCTTC.

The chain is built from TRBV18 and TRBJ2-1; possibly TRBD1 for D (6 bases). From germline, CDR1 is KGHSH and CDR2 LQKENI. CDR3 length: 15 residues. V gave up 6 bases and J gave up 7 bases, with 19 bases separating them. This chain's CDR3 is CASSDSQGRRNEQFF. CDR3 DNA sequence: TGTGCCAGCTCTGATAGCCAGGGGCGAAGGAATGAGCAGTTCTTC.

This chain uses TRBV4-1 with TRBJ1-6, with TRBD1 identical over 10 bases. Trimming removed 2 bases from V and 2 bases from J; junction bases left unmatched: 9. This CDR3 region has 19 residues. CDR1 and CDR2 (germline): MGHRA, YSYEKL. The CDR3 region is CASSQTGTGEFPYNSPLHF. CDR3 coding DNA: TGCGCCAGCAGCCAAACCGGGACAGGGGAATTCCCCTATAATTCACCCCTCCACTTT.

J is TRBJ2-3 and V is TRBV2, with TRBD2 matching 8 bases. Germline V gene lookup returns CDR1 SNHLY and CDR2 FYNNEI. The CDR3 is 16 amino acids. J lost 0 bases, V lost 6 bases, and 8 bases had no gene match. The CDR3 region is CASRGAGGPSTDTQYF. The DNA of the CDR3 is TGTGCCAGCAGGGGCGCGGGGGGCCCCAGCACAGATACGCAGTATTTT.

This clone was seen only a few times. As DNA, the CDR3 is TGTGCCAGCAGCCTTGACCAAGAGACCCAGTACTTC. This gives the protein CASSLDQETQYF. The chain employs TRBV11-2 and TRBJ2-5; D not resolved. V shed 5 bases and J shed 0 bases, with 4 bases lying between them. Germline CDR1 is SGHAT and CDR2 is FQNNGV. The CDR3 sequence is 12 residues long.